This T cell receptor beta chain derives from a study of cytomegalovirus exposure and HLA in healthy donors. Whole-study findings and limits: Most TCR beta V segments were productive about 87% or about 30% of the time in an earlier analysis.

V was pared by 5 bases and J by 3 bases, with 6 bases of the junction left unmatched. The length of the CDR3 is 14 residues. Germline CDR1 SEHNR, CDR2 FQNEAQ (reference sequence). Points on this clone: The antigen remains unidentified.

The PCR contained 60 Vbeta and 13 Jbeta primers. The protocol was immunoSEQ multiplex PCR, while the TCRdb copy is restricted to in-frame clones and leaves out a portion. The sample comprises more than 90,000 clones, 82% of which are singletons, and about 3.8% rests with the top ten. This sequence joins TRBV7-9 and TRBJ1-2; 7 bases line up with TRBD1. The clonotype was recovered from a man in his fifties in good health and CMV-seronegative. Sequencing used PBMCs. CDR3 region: CASSLQDRDYGYTF. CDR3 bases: TGTGCCAGCAGCCTCCAAGACAGGGACTATGGCTACACCTTC.